The clone carrying this T cell receptor (beta chain) has a handful of counts. The antigen remains undetermined. The entry originates in a study of T cells in Graves' hyperthyroidism and ophthalmopathy. Whole-study findings and limits: Before onset, by a median of about seven months, the model predicted ophthalmopathy.

TCR beta CDR3 regions were amplified from RNA transcripts. A first-round RT-PCR of the TCR CDR3 used the HTBI primer set. TCRdb redid the calling of the multiplex PCR reads with MiXCR, one entry per CDR3 protein. The profile shows 750,000 to 900,000 distinct CDR3 sequences, roughly 37% of them singletons. CDR1 and CDR2 (germline): SGHRS, YFSETQ. V was shortened by 0 bases and J by 5 bases, with 14 bases between the two germline ends. CDR3 length equals 15 residues. The sequenced material came from blood. The genes are TRBV5-1 and TRBJ1-1; D is uncertain. The receptor's source is a man aged 18 to 29 with Graves' hyperthyroidism. CDR3 sequence reads: CASSLGVSLGTEAFF. The DNA for the CDR3 is TGCGCCAGCAGCTTGGGGGTCTCACTGGGAACTGAAGCTTTCTTT.